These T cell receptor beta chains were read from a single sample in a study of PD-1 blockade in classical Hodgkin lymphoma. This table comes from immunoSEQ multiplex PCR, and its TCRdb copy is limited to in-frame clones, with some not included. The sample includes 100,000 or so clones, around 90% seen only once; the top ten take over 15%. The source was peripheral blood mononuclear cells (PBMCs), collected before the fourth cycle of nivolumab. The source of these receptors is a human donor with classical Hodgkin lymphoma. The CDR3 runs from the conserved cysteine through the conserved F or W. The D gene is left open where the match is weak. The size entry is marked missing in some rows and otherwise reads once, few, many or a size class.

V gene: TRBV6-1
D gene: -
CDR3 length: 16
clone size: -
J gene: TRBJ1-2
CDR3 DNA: TGTGCCAGCAGTGAGATGAGGGACGGAGCTAACTATGGCTACACCTTC
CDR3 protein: CASSEMRDGANYGYTF

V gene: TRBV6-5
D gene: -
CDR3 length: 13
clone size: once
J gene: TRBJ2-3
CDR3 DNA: TGTGCCAGCAGTTACTCGGGGGCAGATACGCAGTATTTT
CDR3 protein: CASSYSGADTQYF

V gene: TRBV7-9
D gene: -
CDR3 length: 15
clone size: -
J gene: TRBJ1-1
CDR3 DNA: TGTGCCAGCAGCTGGGAGGGAGGTATGAACACTGAAGCTTTCTTT
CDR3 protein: CASSWEGGMNTEAFF

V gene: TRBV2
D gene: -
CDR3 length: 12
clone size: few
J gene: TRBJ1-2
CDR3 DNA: TGTGCCAGCAGCCCGGGTATATATGGCTACACCTTC
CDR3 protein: CASSPGIYGYTF

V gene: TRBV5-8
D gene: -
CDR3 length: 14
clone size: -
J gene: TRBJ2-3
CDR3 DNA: TGTGCCAGCAGCTTGGTAATTGGCACAGATACGCAGTATTTT
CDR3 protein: CASSLVIGTDTQYF

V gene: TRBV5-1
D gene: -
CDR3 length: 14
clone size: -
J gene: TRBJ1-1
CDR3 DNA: TGCGCCAGCAGCCCCGAGTACTTGAACACTGAAGCTTTCTTT
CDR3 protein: CASSPEYLNTEAFF

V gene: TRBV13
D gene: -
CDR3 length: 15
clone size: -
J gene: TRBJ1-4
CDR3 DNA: TGTGCCAGCAGCTCAATGGGGGGCCGTAATGAAAAACTGTTTTTT
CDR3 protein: CASSSMGGRNEKLFF

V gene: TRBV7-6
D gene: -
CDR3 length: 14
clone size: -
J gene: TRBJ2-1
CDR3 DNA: TGTGCCAGCAGCCCTTGGGGACCCCACAATGAGCAGTTCTTC
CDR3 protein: CASSPWGPHNEQFF

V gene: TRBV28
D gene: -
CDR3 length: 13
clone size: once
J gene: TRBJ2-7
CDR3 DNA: TGTGCCAGCACCTTGGGGGGAGAGGGCGAGCAGTACTTC
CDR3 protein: CASTLGGEGEQYF

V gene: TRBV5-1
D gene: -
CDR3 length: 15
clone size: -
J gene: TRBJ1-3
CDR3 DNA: TGCGCCAGCAGCTTGGAGAGGGCCTCTGGAAACACCATATATTTT
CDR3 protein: CASSLERASGNTIYF

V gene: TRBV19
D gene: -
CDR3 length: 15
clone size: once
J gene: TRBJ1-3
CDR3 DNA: TGTGCCAGTAGTAGCGGACAGTCAGCAGGAAACACCATATATTTT
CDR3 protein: CASSSGQSAGNTIYF

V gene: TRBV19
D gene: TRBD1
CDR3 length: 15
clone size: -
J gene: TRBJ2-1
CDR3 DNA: TGTGCCAGTAGACAGGACAGGGGTGAGCACAATGAGCAGTTCTTC
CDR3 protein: CASRQDRGEHNEQFF

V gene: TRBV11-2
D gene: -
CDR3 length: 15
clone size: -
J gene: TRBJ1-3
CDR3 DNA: TGTGCCAGCAGCTTAGATAGCAGCTCTGGAAACACCATATATTTT
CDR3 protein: CASSLDSSSGNTIYF

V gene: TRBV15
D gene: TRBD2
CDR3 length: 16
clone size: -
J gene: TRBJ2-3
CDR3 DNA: TGTGCCACCAGCAGGTTCACTAGCGATCCCACAGATACGCAGTATTTT
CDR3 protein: CATSRFTSDPTDTQYF

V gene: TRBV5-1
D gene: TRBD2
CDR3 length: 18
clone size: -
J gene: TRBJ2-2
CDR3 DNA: TGCGCCAGCAGCTTGGAAGCTAGCGGGAGGGCAGGGACCGGGGAGCTGTTTTTT
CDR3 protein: CASSLEASGRAGTGELFF

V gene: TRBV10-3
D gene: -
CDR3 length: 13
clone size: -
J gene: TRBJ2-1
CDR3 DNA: TGTGCCATCAGCAGAACTAGCACCGATGAGCAGTTCTTC
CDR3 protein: CAISRTSTDEQFF

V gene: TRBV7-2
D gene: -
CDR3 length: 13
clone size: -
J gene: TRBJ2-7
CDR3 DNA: TGTGCCAGCAGCTCCCCCCCCACTTACGAGCAGTACTTC
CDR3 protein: CASSSPPTYEQYF

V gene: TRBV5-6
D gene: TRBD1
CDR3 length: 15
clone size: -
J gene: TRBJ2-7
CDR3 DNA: TGTGCCAGCAGCTCCTTACAGGGGGCCCCCCACGAGCAGTACTTC
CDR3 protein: CASSSLQGAPHEQYF

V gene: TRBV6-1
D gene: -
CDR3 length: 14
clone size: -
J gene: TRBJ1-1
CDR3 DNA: TGTGCCAGCAAAAGACAAGGTCGGGGCACTGAAGCTTTCTTT
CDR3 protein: CASKRQGRGTEAFF

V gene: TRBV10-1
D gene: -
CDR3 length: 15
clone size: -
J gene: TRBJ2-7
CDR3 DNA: TGCGCCACCTCAACGACGGGAGTCGGGCTCGTCGAGCAGTACTTC
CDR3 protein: CATSTTGVGLVEQYF

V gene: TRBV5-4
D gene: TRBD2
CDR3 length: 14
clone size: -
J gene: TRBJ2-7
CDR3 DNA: TGTGCCAGCAGCCTAGGACTAGCAATGCAGGAGCAGTACTTC
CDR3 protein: CASSLGLAMQEQYF

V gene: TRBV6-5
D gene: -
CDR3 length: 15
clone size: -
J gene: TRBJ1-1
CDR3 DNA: TGTGCCAGCAGTTACTCGGCCCGACGGGGCACTGAAGCTTTCTTT
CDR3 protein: CASSYSARRGTEAFF

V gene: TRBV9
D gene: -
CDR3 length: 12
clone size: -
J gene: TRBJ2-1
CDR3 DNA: TGTGCCAGCAGCAAGGGTTGGAGTGAGCAGTTCTTC
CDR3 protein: CASSKGWSEQFF

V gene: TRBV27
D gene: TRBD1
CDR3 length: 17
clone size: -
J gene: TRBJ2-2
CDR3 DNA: TGTGCCAGCGGTTCCGGGACAGGGGGCTTCAACACCGGGGAGCTGTTTTTT
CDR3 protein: CASGSGTGGFNTGELFF

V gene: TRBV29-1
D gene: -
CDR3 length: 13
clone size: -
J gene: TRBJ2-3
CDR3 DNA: TGCAGCGCAAGAGGGAGGTTGACAGATACGCAGTATTTT
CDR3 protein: CSARGRLTDTQYF

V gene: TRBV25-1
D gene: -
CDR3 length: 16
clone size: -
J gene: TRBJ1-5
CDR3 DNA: TGTGCCAGCAGGGACCAGGAGGCGAGGTATGCGGAGCCCCAGCATTTT
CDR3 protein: CASRDQEARYAEPQHF

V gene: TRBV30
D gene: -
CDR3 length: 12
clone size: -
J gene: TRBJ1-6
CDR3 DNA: TGTGCCTGGAGTGACAGGGTATCACCCCTCCACTTT
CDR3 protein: CAWSDRVSPLHF

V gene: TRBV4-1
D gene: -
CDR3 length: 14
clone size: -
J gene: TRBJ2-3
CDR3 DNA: TGCGCCAGCAGCCAAGTCAAGCGGACTTCAACGCAGTATTTT
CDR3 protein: CASSQVKRTSTQYF

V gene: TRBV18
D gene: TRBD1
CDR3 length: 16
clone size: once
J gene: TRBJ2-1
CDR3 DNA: TGTGCCAGCTCGCCAGGATTGGGCAGGGGGCACAATGAGCAGTTCTTC
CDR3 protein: CASSPGLGRGHNEQFF

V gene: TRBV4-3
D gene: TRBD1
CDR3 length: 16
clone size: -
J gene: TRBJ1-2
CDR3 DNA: TGCGCCAGCAGCCAAGAATCCCCGGGACAGGGTTATGGCTACACCTTC
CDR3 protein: CASSQESPGQGYGYTF

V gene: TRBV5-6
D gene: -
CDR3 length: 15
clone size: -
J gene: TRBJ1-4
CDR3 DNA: TGTGCCAGCAGCCCCCGGAGGCAGGGAGTAGAAAAACTGTTTTTT
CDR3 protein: CASSPRRQGVEKLFF

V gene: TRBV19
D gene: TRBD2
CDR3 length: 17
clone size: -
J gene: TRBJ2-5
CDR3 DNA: TGTGCCAGTAGTCCGAACCATCTAGCGGGAGGGCGAGAGACCCAGTACTTC
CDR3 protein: CASSPNHLAGGRETQYF

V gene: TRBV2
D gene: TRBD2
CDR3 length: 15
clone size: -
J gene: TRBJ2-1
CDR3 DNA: TGTGCCAGCAGTGAAGACCTAGCGGCCTACAATGAGCAGTTCTTC
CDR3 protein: CASSEDLAAYNEQFF

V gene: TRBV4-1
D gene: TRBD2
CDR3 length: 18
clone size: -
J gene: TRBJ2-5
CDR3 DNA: TGCGCCAGCAGCCACCCTCCCGGCACACTAGCGGACCAAGAGACCCAGTACTTC
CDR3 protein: CASSHPPGTLADQETQYF

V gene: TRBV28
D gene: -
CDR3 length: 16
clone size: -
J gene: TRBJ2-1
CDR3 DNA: TGTGCCAGCAGTTTAATCGGAGGGGGCCGACCCAATGAGCAGTTCTTC
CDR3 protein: CASSLIGGGRPNEQFF

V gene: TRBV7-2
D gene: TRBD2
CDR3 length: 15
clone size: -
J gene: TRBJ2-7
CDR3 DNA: TGTGCCAGCAGCTTCCTAGCGGGAGGGCCCCAAGAGCAGTACTTC
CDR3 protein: CASSFLAGGPQEQYF

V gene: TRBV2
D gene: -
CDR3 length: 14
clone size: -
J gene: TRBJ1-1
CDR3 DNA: TGTGCCAGCAGTGATGGGTCGAGGGTCGCTGAAGCTTTCTTT
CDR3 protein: CASSDGSRVAEAFF

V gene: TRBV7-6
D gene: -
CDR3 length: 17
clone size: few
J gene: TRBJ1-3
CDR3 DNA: TGTGCCAGCAGCTTAGGACAGCCGAATCTCTCTGGAAACACCATATATTTT
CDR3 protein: CASSLGQPNLSGNTIYF

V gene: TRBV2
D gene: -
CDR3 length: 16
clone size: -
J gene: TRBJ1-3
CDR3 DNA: TGTGCCAGCAGTGAAGAGGGACCCTCGTCTGGAAACACCATATATTTT
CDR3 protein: CASSEEGPSSGNTIYF

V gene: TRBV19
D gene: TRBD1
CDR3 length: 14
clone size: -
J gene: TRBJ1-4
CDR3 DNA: TGTGCCAGTAGTCTCGGACAGGGGTGGGAAAAACTGTTTTTT
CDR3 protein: CASSLGQGWEKLFF

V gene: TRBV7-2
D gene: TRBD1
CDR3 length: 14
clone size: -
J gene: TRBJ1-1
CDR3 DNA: TGTGCCAGCAGCAGAGGACAGGGTTGGACTGAAGCTTTCTTT
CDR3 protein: CASSRGQGWTEAFF

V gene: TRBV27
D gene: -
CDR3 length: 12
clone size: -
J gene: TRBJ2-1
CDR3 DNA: TGTGCCAGCAGTTTCGGGGACGGGGAGCAGTTCTTC
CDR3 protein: CASSFGDGEQFF

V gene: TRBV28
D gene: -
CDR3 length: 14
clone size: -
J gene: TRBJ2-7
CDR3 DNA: TGTGCCAGCAGAAATTCGGGCGGAGCCTACGAGCAGTACTTC
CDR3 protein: CASRNSGGAYEQYF

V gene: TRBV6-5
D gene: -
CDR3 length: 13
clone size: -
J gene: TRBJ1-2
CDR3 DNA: TGTGCCAGCAGTTTTTCAGGAGCCTATGGCTACACCTTC
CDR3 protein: CASSFSGAYGYTF

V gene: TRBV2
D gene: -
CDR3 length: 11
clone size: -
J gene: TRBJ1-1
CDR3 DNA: TGTGCCAGCAGCGACCGGGACGTAAAAGCCTTT
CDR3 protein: CASSDRDVKAF

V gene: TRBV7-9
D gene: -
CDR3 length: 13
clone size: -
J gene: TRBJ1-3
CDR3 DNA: TGTGCCAGCAGCGGGGGGTCTGGAAACACCATATATTTT
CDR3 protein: CASSGGSGNTIYF

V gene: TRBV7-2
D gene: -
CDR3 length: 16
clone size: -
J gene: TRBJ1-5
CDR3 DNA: TGTGCCAGCAGCTTAGTCGACAGGAATAGCAATCAGCCCCAGCATTTT
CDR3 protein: CASSLVDRNSNQPQHF

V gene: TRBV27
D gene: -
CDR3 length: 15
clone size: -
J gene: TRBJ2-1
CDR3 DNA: TGTGCCAGCAGTTTATCGAGCAGGGGCTACAATGAGCAGTTCTTC
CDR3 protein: CASSLSSRGYNEQFF

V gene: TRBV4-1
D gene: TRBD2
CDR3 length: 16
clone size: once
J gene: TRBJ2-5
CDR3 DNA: TGCGCCAGCAGCCAAGTTGGGAGCGGGATAAGGGAGACCCAGTACTTC
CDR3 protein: CASSQVGSGIRETQYF

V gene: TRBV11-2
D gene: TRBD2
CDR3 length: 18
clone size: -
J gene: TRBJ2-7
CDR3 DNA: TGTGCCAGCAGCTTAGATCCCCCACGAGCGGGAGCTGGTGACGAGCAGTACTTC
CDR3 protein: CASSLDPPRAGAGDEQYF

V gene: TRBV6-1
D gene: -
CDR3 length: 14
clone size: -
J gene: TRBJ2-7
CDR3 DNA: TGTGCCAGCAGTATCCGGGGGACAGATTACGAGCAGTACTTC
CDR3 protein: CASSIRGTDYEQYF

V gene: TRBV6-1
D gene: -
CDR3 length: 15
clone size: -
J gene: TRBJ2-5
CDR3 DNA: TGTGCCAGCTTTGCACCGCGGGGTGGGGGAGAGACCCAGTACTTC
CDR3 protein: CASFAPRGGGETQYF

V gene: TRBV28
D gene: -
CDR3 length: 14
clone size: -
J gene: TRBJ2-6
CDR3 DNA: TGTGCCAGCATCCCAAGCTCTGGGGCCAACGTCCTGACTTTC
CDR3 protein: CASIPSSGANVLTF

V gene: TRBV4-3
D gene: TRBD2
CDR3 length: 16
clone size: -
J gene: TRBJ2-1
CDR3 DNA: TGCGCCAGCAGCCAAGATCTCGGCGGGGGTTACAATGAGCAGTTCTTC
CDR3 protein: CASSQDLGGGYNEQFF

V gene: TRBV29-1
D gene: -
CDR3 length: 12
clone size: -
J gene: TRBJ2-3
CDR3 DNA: TGCAGCGTGAGGACTGGAACAGATACGCAGTATTTT
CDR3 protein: CSVRTGTDTQYF

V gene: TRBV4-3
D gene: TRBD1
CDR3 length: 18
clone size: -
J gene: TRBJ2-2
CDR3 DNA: TGCGCCAGCAGCCAGCCGGGGTACGGGACAGGCTCCACCGGGGAGCTGTTTTTT
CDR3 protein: CASSQPGYGTGSTGELFF

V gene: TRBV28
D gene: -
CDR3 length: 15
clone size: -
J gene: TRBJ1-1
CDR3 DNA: TGTGCCAGCAGTTTTTATCGTGGGATGAACACTGAAGCTTTCTTT
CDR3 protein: CASSFYRGMNTEAFF

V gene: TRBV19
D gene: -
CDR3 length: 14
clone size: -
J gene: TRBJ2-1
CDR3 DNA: TGTGCCACCATAAATAGTTCTAGCCCCCATGAGCAGTTCTTC
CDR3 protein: CATINSSSPHEQFF

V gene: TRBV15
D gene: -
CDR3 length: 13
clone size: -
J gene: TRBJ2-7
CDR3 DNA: TGTGCCACCAGCAGGACCTACTCCTACGAGCAGTACTTC
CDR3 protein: CATSRTYSYEQYF

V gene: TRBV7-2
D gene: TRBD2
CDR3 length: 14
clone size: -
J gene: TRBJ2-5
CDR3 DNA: TGTGCCAGCACCAGGCGGGGGGCCGGAGAGACCCAGTACTTC
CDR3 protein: CASTRRGAGETQYF